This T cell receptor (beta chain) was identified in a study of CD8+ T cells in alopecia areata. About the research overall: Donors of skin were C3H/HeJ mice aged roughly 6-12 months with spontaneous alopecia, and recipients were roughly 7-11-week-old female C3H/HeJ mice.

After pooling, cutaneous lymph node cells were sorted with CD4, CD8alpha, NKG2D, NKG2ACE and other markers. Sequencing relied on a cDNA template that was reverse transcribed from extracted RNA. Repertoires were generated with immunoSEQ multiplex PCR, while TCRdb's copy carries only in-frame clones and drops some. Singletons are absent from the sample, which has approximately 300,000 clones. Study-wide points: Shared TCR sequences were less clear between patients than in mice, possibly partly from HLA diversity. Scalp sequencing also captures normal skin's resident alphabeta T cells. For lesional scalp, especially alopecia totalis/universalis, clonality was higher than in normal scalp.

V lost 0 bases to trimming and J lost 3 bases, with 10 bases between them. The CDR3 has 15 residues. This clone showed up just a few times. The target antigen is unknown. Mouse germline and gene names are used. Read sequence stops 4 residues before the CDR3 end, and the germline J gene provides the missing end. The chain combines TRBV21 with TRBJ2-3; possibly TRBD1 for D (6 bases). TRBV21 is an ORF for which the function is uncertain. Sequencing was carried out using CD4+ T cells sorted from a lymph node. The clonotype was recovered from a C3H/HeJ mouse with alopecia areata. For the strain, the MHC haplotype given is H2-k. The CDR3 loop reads CASSQSTGKAETLYF. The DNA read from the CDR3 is TGTGCTAGCAGTCAATCAACAGGGAAGGCAGAA.